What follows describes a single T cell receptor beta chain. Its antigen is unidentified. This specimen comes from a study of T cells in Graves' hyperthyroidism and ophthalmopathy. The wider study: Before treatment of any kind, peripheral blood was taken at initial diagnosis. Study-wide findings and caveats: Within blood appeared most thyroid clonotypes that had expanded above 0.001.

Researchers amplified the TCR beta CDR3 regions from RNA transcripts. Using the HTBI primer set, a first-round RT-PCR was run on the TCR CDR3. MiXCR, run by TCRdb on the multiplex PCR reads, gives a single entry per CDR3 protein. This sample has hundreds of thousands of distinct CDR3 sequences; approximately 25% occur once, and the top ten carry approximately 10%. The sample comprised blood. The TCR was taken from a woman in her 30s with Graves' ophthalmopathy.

CDR3 sequence: CASSIVGQTYEQYF. The CDR3 coding sequence is TGTGCCAGTAGTATAGTAGGACAGACCTACGAGCAGTACTTC. V gene TRBV19 combines with J gene TRBJ2-7, with D perhaps matching TRBD1 (6 bases). The CDR3 extends over 14 amino acids. Trimming removed 1 base from V and 2 bases from J, with 9 bases in between. The germline V gene has CDR1 LNHDA and CDR2 SQIVND (reference sequence).